The sequence of this T cell receptor beta chain was determined in a study of molecular identifiers for immune sequencing clone quantification. Across the whole study: RNA from around 18,000 or 91,000 naive CD8 cells was split five ways in replicates, with four sequenced.

MiXCR was run by TCRdb on the PCR reads, yielding one entry per CDR3 protein. The sample has 460,000 or so distinct CDR3 sequences, over 20% seen once; the top ten hold roughly 0.81%. As regards this clonotype: One end of the junction varies from germline; a read error may be responsible.

The sequence derives from a human donor in good health. Some libraries in this study had Jurkat cell RNA spiked in. Input material: naive CD8+ T cells from blood, with Jurkat cell RNA spiked in. Described subset: FACS-sorted CD8+CD4-CCR7+CD45RA+ naive T cells.

CDR3 bases: TGTGCCAGCAGTTCCCGTCGGCTAGATAACTCCTACGATGAGCAGTTCTTC. Its protein is CASSSRRLDNSYDEQFF. The J gene is TRBJ2-1, the V gene TRBV28; the D is unclear. CDR1 MDHEN and CDR2 SYDVKM come from the germline V gene. The CDR3 totals 17 residues.